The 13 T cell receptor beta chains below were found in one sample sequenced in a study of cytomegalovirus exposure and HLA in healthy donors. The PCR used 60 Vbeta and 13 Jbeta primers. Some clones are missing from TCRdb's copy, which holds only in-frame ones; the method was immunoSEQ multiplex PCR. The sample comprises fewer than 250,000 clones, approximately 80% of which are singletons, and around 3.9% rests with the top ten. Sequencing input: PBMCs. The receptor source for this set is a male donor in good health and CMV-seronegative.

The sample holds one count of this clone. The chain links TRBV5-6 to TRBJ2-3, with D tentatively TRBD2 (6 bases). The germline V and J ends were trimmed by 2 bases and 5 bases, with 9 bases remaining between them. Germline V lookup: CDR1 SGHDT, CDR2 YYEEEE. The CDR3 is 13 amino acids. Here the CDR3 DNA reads TGTGCCAGCAGCTTCTCCGGGGGAGATACGCAGTATTTT. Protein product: CASSFSGGDTQYF.

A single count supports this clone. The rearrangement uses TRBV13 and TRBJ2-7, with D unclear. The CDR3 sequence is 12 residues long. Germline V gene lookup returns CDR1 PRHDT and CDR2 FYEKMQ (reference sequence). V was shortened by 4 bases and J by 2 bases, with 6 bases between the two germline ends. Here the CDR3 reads CASSSLTYEQYF. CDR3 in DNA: TGTGCCAGCAGCTCCCTTACCTACGAGCAGTACTTC.

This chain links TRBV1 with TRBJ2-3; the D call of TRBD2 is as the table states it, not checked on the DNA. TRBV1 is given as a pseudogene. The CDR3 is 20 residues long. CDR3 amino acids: CTSSQDATGTSGRADDTQYF. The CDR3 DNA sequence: TGCACCAGCAGCCAAGACGCCACCGGGACTAGCGGGAGGGCCGACGATACGCAGTATTTT.

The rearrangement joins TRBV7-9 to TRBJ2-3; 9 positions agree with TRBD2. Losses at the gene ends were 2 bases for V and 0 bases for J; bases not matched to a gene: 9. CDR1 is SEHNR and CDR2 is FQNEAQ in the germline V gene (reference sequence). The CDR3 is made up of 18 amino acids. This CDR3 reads CASSLTVAGGLSTDTQYF. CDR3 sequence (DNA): TGTGCCAGCAGCTTAACGGTGGCGGGAGGGCTAAGCACAGATACGCAGTATTTT.

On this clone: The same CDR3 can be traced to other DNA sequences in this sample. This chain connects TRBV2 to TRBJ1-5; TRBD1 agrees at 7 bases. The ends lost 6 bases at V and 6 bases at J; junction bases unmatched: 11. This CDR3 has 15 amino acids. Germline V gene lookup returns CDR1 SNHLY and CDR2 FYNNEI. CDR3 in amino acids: CASSSTGWLGQPQHF. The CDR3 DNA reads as TGTGCCAGCAGCTCGACAGGGTGGTTAGGTCAGCCCCAGCATTTT.

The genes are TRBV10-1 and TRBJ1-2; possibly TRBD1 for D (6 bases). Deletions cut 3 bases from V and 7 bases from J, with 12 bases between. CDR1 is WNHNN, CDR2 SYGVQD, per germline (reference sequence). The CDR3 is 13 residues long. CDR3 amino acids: CASSETGLIGYTF. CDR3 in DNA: TGCGCCAGCAGTGAAACAGGGTTGATTGGCTACACCTTC.

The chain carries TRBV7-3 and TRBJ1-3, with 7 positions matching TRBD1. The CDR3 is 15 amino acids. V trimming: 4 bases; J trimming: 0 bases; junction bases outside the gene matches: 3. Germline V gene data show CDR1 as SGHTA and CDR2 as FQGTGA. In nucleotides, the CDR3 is TGTGCCAGCAGCTCGACAGGGAGCTCTGGAAACACCATATATTTT. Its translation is CASSSTGSSGNTIYF.

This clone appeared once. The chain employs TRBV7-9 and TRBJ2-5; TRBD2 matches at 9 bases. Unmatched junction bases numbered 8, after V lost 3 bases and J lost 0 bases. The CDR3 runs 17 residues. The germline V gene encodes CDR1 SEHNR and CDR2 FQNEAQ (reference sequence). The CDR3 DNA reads TGTGCCAGCAGCTTTGCTAGCGGGATACAGTACCAAGAGACCCAGTACTTC. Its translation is CASSFASGIQYQETQYF.

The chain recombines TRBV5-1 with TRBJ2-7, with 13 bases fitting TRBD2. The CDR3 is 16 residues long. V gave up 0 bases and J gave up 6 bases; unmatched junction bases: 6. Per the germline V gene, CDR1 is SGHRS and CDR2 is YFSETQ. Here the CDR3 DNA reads TGCGCCAGCAGCTTGGCACTAGCGGGAGGGGGGATCGAGCAGTACTTC. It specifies CASSLALAGGGIEQYF. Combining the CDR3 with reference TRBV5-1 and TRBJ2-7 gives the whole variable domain KAGVTQTPRYLIKTRGQQVTLSCSPISGHRSVSWYQQTPGQGLQFLFEYFSETQRNKGNFPGRFSGRQFSNSRSEMNVSTLELGDSALYLCASSLALAGGGIEQYFGPGTRLTVT.

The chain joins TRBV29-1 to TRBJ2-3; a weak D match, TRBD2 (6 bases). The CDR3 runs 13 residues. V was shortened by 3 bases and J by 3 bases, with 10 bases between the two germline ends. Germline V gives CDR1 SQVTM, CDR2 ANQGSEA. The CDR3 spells CSVDLEGTDTQYF. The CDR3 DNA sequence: TGCAGCGTTGATCTGGAGGGGACAGATACGCAGTATTTT.

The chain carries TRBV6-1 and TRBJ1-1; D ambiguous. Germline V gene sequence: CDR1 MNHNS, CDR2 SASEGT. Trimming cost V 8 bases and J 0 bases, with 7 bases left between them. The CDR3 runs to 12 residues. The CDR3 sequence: CASAQMNTEAFF. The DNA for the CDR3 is TGTGCCAGCGCCCAGATGAACACTGAAGCTTTCTTT.

The CDR3 DNA is TGTGCCAGCAGCTCACGTCGTAGCGGAGCACACTACGAGCAGTACTTC. Its protein product is CASSSRRSGAHYEQYF. The genes are TRBV7-9 and TRBJ2-5; TRBD2 might be the D (6 bases). The end of the DNA fits TRBJ2-7 better, so the J call may be wrong. CDR1 SEHNR and CDR2 FQNEAQ come from the germline V gene (reference sequence). There are 16 residues in the CDR3.

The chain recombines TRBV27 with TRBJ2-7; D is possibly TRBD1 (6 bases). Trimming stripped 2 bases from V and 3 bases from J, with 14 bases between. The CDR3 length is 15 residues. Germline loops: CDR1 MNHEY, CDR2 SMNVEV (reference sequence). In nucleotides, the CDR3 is TGTGCCAGCAGTTTAGGCCCCAGGGGTCTCTACGAGCAGTACTTC. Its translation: CASSLGPRGLYEQYF.